This T cell receptor beta chain was profiled in a study of blood T cells in healthy people across ages. About the study: Capture by template switching was about one barcoded beta molecule per two T cells. General study points: A greater number of naive CD4+ cells and higher diversity distinguished long-lived donors from aged donors.

This clonotype occurred a few times. Its antigen is not identified. For the second PCR, which ran for about 6 to 11 cycles, a sample-barcoded 5' primer and a J-beta primer mix were used. TCRdb fed the 5' RACE reads into MiXCR, producing one record per CDR3 protein. The sample consists of around 710,000 distinct CDR3 sequences, approximately 39% of them appearing once. Investigators took around 10 milliliters of peripheral blood from every donor. This CDR3 comprises 18 residues. Losses at the gene ends were 5 bases for V and 1 base for J; bases not matched to a gene: 11. Germline V gives CDR1 KGHDR, CDR2 SFDVKD.

The chain links TRBV24-1 to TRBJ2-5; 11 nucleotides align to TRBD2. Material for sequencing was blood. The sequence came from a woman aged 55-69 years in good health. CDR3 sequence reads: CATSARRRTSGFQETQYF. The CDR3 DNA reads TGTGCCACCAGTGCCAGGAGGAGGACTAGCGGGTTCCAAGAGACCCAGTACTTC.